This T cell receptor (beta chain) was found in a study of cytomegalovirus exposure and HLA in healthy donors (TCRdb year 2017). Background for the entire study: An earlier analysis of roughly 570 of the donors reported approximately 260 Gb of sequence data and approximately 120 million unique TCR beta sequences obtained from 150 million to 200 million T cells. Roughly 300 gigabases of sequencing data and roughly 81 million unique TCR sequences made up an early release that covered several hundred HLA-typed donors. Among the roughly 400 genotyped donors, approximately 77% belonged to the genetic ancestry cluster associated with self-reported Caucasian donors. The aim of the study was to test whether cataloging public T cell receptors could identify signatures of past pathogen exposure. The study profiled the T cell repertoires of under 700 subjects by immunosequencing and related them to cytomegalovirus serostatus. Along with the roughly 670-subject first cohort, a separate validation cohort of approximately 110 different subjects was used. High-throughput TCR immunosequencing, statistical association of individual TCRs with disease status, and machine learning were combined to predict cytomegalovirus infection status. A later analysis re-analyzed previously published TCR beta repertoires from 666 donors and added high-resolution HLA genotyping to study TCR occurrence patterns. Rather than using new phenotypic data, the later analysis identified candidate immune exposures from TCR beta sequences and from how often those sequences occurred across donors. An earlier analysis of about 620 of the donors applied high-throughput TCR beta sequencing to assess whether each TCR beta V gene segment acted as functional or pseudogenic. Donor age, sex, ethnicity and CMV serostatus were compiled together with the repertoire data. A later genetic analysis took genome-wide SNP genotypes for 398 of the 666 donors and used that subset as a discovery cohort. Every discovery cohort repertoire had been produced on one sequencing platform. HLA typing included class I and class II loci at four-digit resolution. Typing coverage differed by locus: A, B, C, DRB1 and DQB1 were typed in roughly 620-630 donors, DQA1 in approximately 520, DPA1 in nearly 610, and DPB1 in 450 to 480. Roughly 5 DR-DQ haplotypes were handled as single units for association and clustering, since linkage in the cohort was strong. Across 398 genotyped donors of the cohort, an average of approximately 240,000 unique TCR beta nucleotide sequences per donor were sequenced, and roughly a sixth of those sequences were non-productive. Results the study describes overall, beyond this receptor: In a later analysis, HLA-associated TCR beta chains were found to be more clonally expanded and to have lower generation probabilities than equally common non-associated chains. According to a later analysis, TCR association rates differed among HLA loci, with DRB1 alleles showing the most associated TCRs and HLA-C alleles showing the fewest. A later genetic analysis associated a missense DCLRE1C variant with V-gene and J-gene trimming of TCR beta chains, and an independent cohort replicated the association. The authors suggested that the approach could potentially be generalized to other disease states and immunological phenotypes. A further reported finding was that TCR beta sequences accurately predicted the HLA-A and HLA-B alleles for most subjects in the first cohort. According to a later analysis, most CMV-associated TCR beta chains appeared to be HLA-restricted, and the HLA associations seemed to be driven largely by CMV exposure. For the cohort, immune exposure information was limited to CMV serostatus. In this cohort, only TCR beta chains were sequenced, and detectable features were limited by the absence of alpha or paired-chain data. At a false discovery rate of 0.05, a later analysis linked 15,000 to 20,000 TCR beta sequences to specific HLA alleles. Because the 87-base-pair reads could not distinguish some IMGT-functional V segments, including TRBV6-2 and TRBV6-3, those segments were excluded. Assigning TCR associations to individual alleles was difficult when HLA alleles, especially DR and DQ, strongly co-occurred. About 17 rarely observed V segments, including chromosome 9 orphons, were excluded from the earlier analysis of about 500 of the donors because counts were too low. The classifier was reported to diagnose cytomegalovirus status with high specificity and sensitivity in both the original cohort and the validation cohort. The presence/absence analyses assumed that sequencing depth was roughly uniform across donors, and that assumption may not be true. While some public TCRs were present in many individuals, most TCR sequences turned up only very rarely across donors. A cluster of highly shared sequence variants was judged likely to represent a technical artifact of the sequencing pipeline. Three of the identified cytomegalovirus-associated TCR beta chains were confirmed in vitro to be specific for cytomegalovirus antigens. HLA typing was unavailable for some donors at each locus, so association tests used only the typed subset. A total of 150 to 200 TCR beta chains were listed by the study as associated with cytomegalovirus. Linkage disequilibrium might explain the correlated functional status among segregating V segments, but an unknown experimental factor could not be ruled out. According to a later analysis, parvovirus B19, influenza, CMV and Epstein-Barr virus appeared linked to several top co-occurrence clusters. A later genetic analysis reported fewer N-insertions in productive TCRs among donors in an Asian-associated ancestry cluster than the roughly 620-donor mean. Broadly in line with IMGT annotations, most TCR beta V segments showed up in productive rearrangements about 90% or about 30% of the time in an earlier analysis of 450 to 750 of the donors.

The receptor library was made with the immunoSEQ multiplex PCR assay. The multiplex PCR relied on a mix of 60 forward primers for TCR Vbeta segments and 13 reverse primers for TCR Jbeta segments. The CDR3 region of rearranged TCR beta genes was amplified from genomic DNA by a multiplex PCR assay. The amplified TCR beta libraries were sequenced on the Illumina HiSeq System as 87-base-pair reads. As for the authors' bioinformatics: Across the 640 or so repertoires, a later analysis counted 78 million or so unique TCR beta chains, 8.5 million to 12 million of which were shared by at least two donors. A nearest-neighbor algorithm error-corrected the raw reads and collapsed the reads into unique sequences, merging closely related sequences to remove PCR and sequencing errors. To assign V, D and J gene segments, CDR3 sequences were aligned to IMGT reference sequences. For a sequence to be retained, at least a six-nucleotide match to both a V gene segment and a J gene segment was required. Rearrangements were classified as productive when the CDR3 lacked stop codons and remained in frame with V and J, and all other rearrangements were classified as non-productive. CDR3 was defined according to IMGT convention as the region running from the second conserved V-encoded cysteine to the conserved J-encoded phenylalanine. The earlier analysis of some 580 of the donors excluded any sequence lacking an unambiguous match to a single V gene segment. An earlier analysis of about 590 of the donors classified V segments as functional when productive rearrangements were above 56.7% and as segregating when the standard deviation between donors was above 5%. A statistical classification framework was built to diagnose cytomegalovirus status from the catalog of TCR beta chain sequences. A later analysis assigned V and J genes by comparing TCR nucleotide sequences with IMGT/GENE-DB human TR gene sequences. A later analysis assigned CDR3 sequences and most-parsimonious VDJ recombination scenarios with the TCRdist pipeline. In a later analysis, every TCR beta chain was defined by the combination of its CDR3 amino acid sequence and its V-gene family, and reads without a unique V-gene family were dropped. A later analysis removed 592 highly shared, low-generation-probability nucleotide sequences to deal with suspected cross-contamination and a sequencing artifact. A later analysis calculated a clonal expansion index for each public chain from normalized within-repertoire ranks of inferred template counts. In a later analysis, generation probabilities were computed with a VDJ recombination model fitted to out-of-frame rearrangements, and the resulting probabilities were checked against IGoR. In a later analysis, TCR-TCR, TCR-HLA and TCR-CMV co-occurrence was scored with hypergeometric tests, and a repertoire-size bias correction was applied to TCR pairs. In a later analysis, false discovery rates were estimated by permuting HLA or CMV assignments 20 times. In a later analysis, co-occurring TCRs were grouped using DBSCAN, and TCRdist sequence similarity was added for clustering within HLA-allele-positive subsets. Repertoires with fewer than 30,000 or more than 120,000 public chains, plus five repertoires with anomalous nucleotide sharing, were excluded from co-occurrence clustering. What TCRdb holds here is the immuneACCESS table cut down to in-frame rearrangements. Part of the clones is not present; checked against another copy, under half of the missing clones reflect an unresolved V gene, and the others are unexplained. The DNA gave D and trimming, while V, J and clone size come from that table. The sample table lists under 200,000 clones, around 80% of them with a count of one. The ten largest make up over 4.5% of the sample.

This clone was seen a handful of times. The specificity of this receptor is unknown. No base quality information exists; no much larger clone differs at one position. The cohort consisted of hundreds of healthy bone marrow donors. Cohort members were all nominally healthy when sampled, although unrecorded immune exposures were likely present. The donor was CMV seronegative and was included in the group of a few hundred seronegative cohort members. A peripheral blood sample was provided by each donor, and peripheral blood mononuclear cells were used for TCR beta sequencing. Genomic DNA extraction from the blood cell samples was performed with the Qiagen DNeasy Blood Extraction Kit. The CDR3 covers 15 residues, taking in both the cysteine and the phenylalanine. The kept DNA is CDR3 alone, 45 bases in frame from the first base. The germline V gene provides CDR1 SNHLY and CDR2 FYNNEI. Compared with germline, V lacks 6 bases and J lacks 0 bases; bases without a gene match: 5.

The sequence links TRBV2 to TRBJ2-4; 7 nucleotides in the junction match TRBD1. Source material: PBMCs. The receptor was isolated from a male donor in good health and CMV-seronegative. CDR3 sequence: CASRRDSVAKNIQYF. In nucleotides, the sequence is TGTGCCAGCAGACGGGACAGTGTAGCCAAAAACATTCAGTACTTC.